The 23 T cell receptor beta chains below all came from one sample that was sequenced in a study of human T cells and chemical hapten exposure. TCRdb analysed the RACE reads with MiXCR anew, one entry per CDR3 protein. The repertoire holds more than 300,000 distinct CDR3 sequences, about 5.1% seen once, with 2.6% in the top ten. Time point meaning: pre-sensitization, week 0. As to treatment: therapeutic diphenylcyclopropenone sensitization with weekly scalp DPC. Sequencing used whole blood, obtained in connection with sensitization to the hapten diphenylcyclopropenone (DPC). The receptors were gathered from a woman aged 45-59 years with alopecia areata. Some clones in this sample may be carry-over from other donors' samples.

This clonotype was counted ten times or more. The chain joins TRBV3-1 to TRBJ2-2; D is unclear. Germline V gives CDR1 LGHDT, CDR2 YNNKEL (reference sequence). The CDR3 runs 14 residues. Deletions cut 0 bases from V and 6 bases from J, with 8 bases between. CDR3 amino acids: CASSQDGFPGELFF. In DNA form, the CDR3 reads TGTGCCAGCAGCCAAGATGGGTTCCCCGGGGAGCTGTTTTTT.

This clonotype appeared a few times. V and J are TRBV7-2 and TRBJ2-3; 9 nucleotides match TRBD1. Germline CDR1 reads SGHTA; CDR2 reads FQGNSA. Trimming took 1 base from V and 4 from J; bases not matched to a gene: 9. The CDR3 runs to 17 residues. The CDR3 protein is CASSLEGQGYPPDTQYF. The CDR3 DNA follows: TGTGCCAGCAGCTTAGAAGGACAGGGGTACCCACCAGATACGCAGTATTTT.

This clonotype was detected many times. This chain connects TRBV12-3 or TRBV12-4 to TRBJ1-2, with TRBD1 as a possible D gene (6 bases). V gave up 6 bases and J gave up 7 bases, with 15 bases separating them. The CDR3 contains 13 residues. CDR3 sequence (DNA): TGTGCCAGCAGCCTTCTACAGGGCGGTGGCTACACCTTC. Protein sequence: CASSLLQGGGYTF.

The V call is TRBV12-3 or TRBV12-4, the J call TRBJ2-5; 9 bases map to TRBD2. V gave up 6 bases and J gave up 9 bases; unmatched junction bases: 14. The CDR3 runs to 15 residues. The CDR3 here is CASRGGAGGPGAQYF. As DNA, the CDR3 is TGTGCCAGCAGGGGTGGAGCGGGAGGCCCCGGGGCCCAGTACTTC.

This clonotype was counted a few times. V usage is TRBV7-9 and J usage is TRBJ2-7; 7 nucleotides line up with TRBD1. With V trimmed by 3 bases and J by 6 bases, 11 bases remained unmatched. Germline V lookup: CDR1 SEHNR, CDR2 FQNEAQ (reference sequence). This CDR3 is built from 15 residues. CDR3 nucleotide sequence: TGTGCCAGCAGCTTTGGGACAGAGCTTCCAGGCGAGCAGTACTTC. This sequence encodes CASSFGTELPGEQYF.

This clonotype was counted many times. The chain uses TRBV29-1 and TRBJ2-5, with D perhaps TRBD1 (6 bases). The CDR3 is 11 amino acids. V lost 5 bases, J lost 5 bases, and 9 bases lay in between. Germline V gene data show CDR1 as SQVTM and CDR2 as ANQGSEA. In DNA, the CDR3 is TGCAGCGTTCAGGGGCGCGAGACCCAGTACTTC. This encodes CSVQGRETQYF.

This clonotype was picked up many times. J is TRBJ1-5 and V is TRBV5-1; D unresolved. In germline, CDR1 is SGHRS, CDR2 YFSETQ. This CDR3 is 17 amino acids long. The V gene lost 0 bases and the J gene lost 0 bases, with 13 bases spanning the gap. Here the CDR3 reads CASSLVVTSDSNQPQHF. CDR3 coding DNA: TGCGCCAGCAGCTTGGTAGTTACATCAGATAGCAATCAGCCCCAGCATTTT.

This clonotype showed up many times. The J gene is TRBJ1-5, the V gene TRBV20-1; possibly TRBD1 for D (6 bases). The germline V gene encodes CDR1 DFQATT and CDR2 SNEGSKA (reference sequence). The CDR3 totals 13 residues. The ends were cut back, 6 bases at V and 3 bases at J, with 12 bases in the middle. The CDR3 spells CSAPQGYNQPQHF. CDR3 in DNA: TGCAGTGCGCCACAGGGTTACAATCAGCCCCAGCATTTT.

This clonotype showed up many times. The chain links TRBV5-1 to TRBJ2-5; perhaps TRBD1 as D (6 bases). Per germline, CDR1 SGHRS and CDR2 YFSETQ. V lost 4 bases and J 0 bases, leaving 13 bases between the germline ends. The CDR3 has 15 amino acids. CDR3 sequence: CASSIQAGDQETQYF. The CDR3 DNA reads TGCGCCAGCAGCATTCAAGCAGGGGACCAAGAGACCCAGTACTTC.

This clonotype was seen only a few times. CDR3 in amino acids: CASSESRVNSGNTIYF. CDR3 in DNA: TGTGCCAGCAGTGAATCAAGGGTAAACTCTGGAAACACCATATATTTT. The rearrangement joins TRBV6-1 to TRBJ1-3, with D unclear. The CDR3 totals 16 residues. Per germline, CDR1 MNHNS and CDR2 SASEGT. Trimming shortened V by 2 bases and J by 0 bases, and 11 bases separated the two germline ends.

The table lists this clonotype with many counts. The rearrangement uses TRBV18 and TRBJ2-2; 9 nucleotides agree with TRBD2. Trimming took 3 bases from V and 0 from J; bases not matched to a gene: 5. Germline V gene lookup returns CDR1 KGHSH and CDR2 LQKENI. The CDR3 totals 17 residues. The CDR3 sequence is CASSPSGGRSNTGELFF. The CDR3 DNA sequence: TGTGCCAGCTCACCTAGCGGGGGCAGATCGAACACCGGGGAGCTGTTTTTT.

This clonotype has a handful of counts. CDR3 coding DNA: TGTGCCAGCAGTTTGAGTCACAGGGCCGCTAACTATGGCTACACCTTC. It translates to CASSLSHRAANYGYTF. The chain has TRBV27 and TRBJ1-2, with D possibly being TRBD1 (6 bases). The CDR3 has 16 amino acids. Germline CDR1 is MNHEY and CDR2 is SMNVEV (reference sequence). The V end lost 3 bases, the J end lost 0 bases, and 14 bases lay between the germline ends.

This clonotype was detected a few times. The chain joins TRBV5-1 to TRBJ2-5, with D maybe TRBD2 (6 bases). The germline CDR1 and CDR2 sequences are SGHRS and YFSETQ. With 4 bases removed from V and 8 bases from J, the gap between germline ends came to 9 bases. The CDR3 loop spans 11 amino acids. CDR3 sequence: CASSHGLTQYF. The CDR3 DNA is TGCGCCAGCAGCCATGGACTAACCCAGTACTTC.

The V gene is TRBV20-1, the J gene TRBJ2-3; 15 bases line up with TRBD2. The CDR3 covers 14 residues. The trim removed 5 bases at V and 3 bases at J, leaving 0 bases unmatched. Germline CDR1 reads DFQATT; CDR2 reads SNEGSKA (reference sequence). In nucleotides, the CDR3 is TGCAGTGCTGGACTAGCGGGGGGGACAGATACGCAGTATTTT. Its protein product is CSAGLAGGTDTQYF.

The chain has TRBV3-1 and TRBJ2-6; 13 nucleotides agree with TRBD2. CDR1 is LGHDT and CDR2 is YNNKEL in the germline V gene (reference sequence). Losses at the gene ends were 7 bases for V and 1 base for J; bases not matched to a gene: 7. The CDR3 loop spans 18 amino acids. CDR3: CASTAVTSGRSGANVLTF. CDR3 nucleotides: TGTGCCAGCACCGCTGTGACTAGCGGGAGGTCTGGGGCCAACGTCCTGACTTTC. Full variable domain (rest looked up from reference TRBV3-1 and TRBJ2-6): DTAVSQTPKYLVTQMGNDKSIKCEQNLGHDTMYWYKQDSKKFLKIMFSYNNKELIINETVPNRFSPKSPDKAHLNLHINSLELGDSAVYFCASTAVTSGRSGANVLTFGAGSRLTVL.

This clonotype has just a few counts. The chain employs TRBV29-1 and TRBJ1-2; D possibly corresponds to TRBD1 (6 bases). Germline CDR1 SQVTM, CDR2 ANQGSEA. CDR3 length: 15 amino acids. V lost 2 bases and J 0 bases, leaving 13 bases between the germline ends. CDR3 bases: TGCAGCGTTGAAAGTTTGGGACATCCTAACTATGGCTACACCTTC. It yields the protein CSVESLGHPNYGYTF.

This clonotype was picked up many times. The chain recombines TRBV28 with TRBJ2-5; no firm D call. Germline V gene lookup returns CDR1 MDHEN and CDR2 SYDVKM. Trimming took off 6 bases at V and 7 bases at J, with 12 bases between the two ends. The CDR3 has 12 residues. This chain's CDR3 is CASSSPSGTQYF. CDR3 bases: TGTGCCAGCAGCTCTCCTTCGGGGACCCAGTACTTC.

This clonotype was found a few times. The J gene is TRBJ2-4, the V gene TRBV6-1; TRBD1 aligns across 8 bases. Trimming removed 8 bases from V and 0 bases from J; junction bases left unmatched: 18. CDR1 is MNHNS, CDR2 SASEGT, per germline. CDR3 length equals 19 residues. The CDR3 loop is CASPAIPTGDVLAKNIQYF. CDR3 DNA: TGTGCCAGCCCTGCGATTCCGACAGGGGATGTACTAGCCAAAAACATTCAGTACTTC.

This clonotype was counted only a few times. The gene calls are TRBV5-5 and TRBJ2-7; D is perhaps TRBD2 (6 bases). The germline V and J ends were trimmed by 2 bases and 3 bases, with 9 bases remaining between them. Germline CDR1 is SGHKS and CDR2 is YYEKEE (reference sequence). The CDR3 is 13 residues long. CDR3 coding DNA: TGTGCCAGCAGCTTTAGGCGGGACTACGAGCAGTACTTC. This encodes CASSFRRDYEQYF.

This clonotype has a handful of counts. V usage is TRBV12-3 or TRBV12-4 and J usage is TRBJ1-3; 7 bases line up with TRBD1. V dropped 7 bases and J dropped 2; count of bases not matched to a gene: 5. This CDR3 comprises 14 residues. The DNA for the CDR3 is TGTGCCAGCAAGGGGGCGGGGACTGGAAACACCATATATTTT. Residues: CASKGAGTGNTIYF.

This clonotype was recorded at least ten times. Here the CDR3 reads CASSSSHHEQYF. In DNA form, the CDR3 reads TGTGCCAGCAGCAGTAGTCACCACGAGCAGTACTTC. This rearrangement joins TRBV7-8 to TRBJ2-7; D gene unclear. The V end was cut by 5 bases, the J end by 5 bases, with 10 bases between. Looked up from germline, CDR1 is SGHVS and CDR2 is FQNEAQ. The CDR3 has 12 amino acids.

This sequence joins TRBV5-6 and TRBJ2-5, with 12 bases matching TRBD2. This CDR3 contains 18 residues. V gave up 1 base and J gave up 2 bases; unmatched junction bases: 9. In germline, CDR1 is SGHDT, CDR2 YYEEEE. CDR3 sequence reads: CASSLTLAGGPSQETQYF. Written as DNA, the CDR3 is TGTGCCAGCAGCTTGACCCTAGCGGGAGGGCCGAGTCAAGAGACCCAGTACTTC.

At least ten counts were recorded for this clonotype. CDR3 sequence: CASSFTGPTGELFF. In DNA, the CDR3 is TGTGCCAGCAGTTTTACAGGGCCCACCGGGGAGCTGTTTTTT. The chain couples TRBV27 to TRBJ2-2, with D perhaps matching TRBD1 (6 bases). CDR1 is MNHEY, CDR2 SMNVEV, per germline (reference sequence). The V end was cut by 3 bases, the J end by 4 bases, with 9 bases between. The CDR3 extends over 14 amino acids.